This is a list of T cell receptor beta chains from one sample in a study of cytomegalovirus exposure and HLA in healthy donors. Here immunoSEQ multiplex PCR was the method, and the copy in TCRdb shows in-frame clones only, minus some. The top ten hold less than 3% of the sample, which has some 150,000 clones, over 80% seen once. Sequenced material: PBMCs. The receptors here all came from a woman under 40 in good health and CMV-seronegative. CDR3s leave out the opening cysteine and the closing phenylalanine or tryptophan. D genes are given only for firm matches. Clone sizes are given selectively: once, few, many, or a class where the clone is expanded.

clone size	CDR3 length	V gene	J gene	D gene	CDR3 protein
NA	12	TRBV6-5	TRBJ2-3	NA	ASSSTTRADTQY
NA	14	TRBV18	TRBJ2-3	TRBD2	ASSRGTSGRIDTQY
NA	14	TRBV4-2	TRBJ2-2	NA	ASSQDRGYNTGELF
NA	13	TRBV5-1	TRBJ2-1	NA	ASSLRGSSYNEQF
once	13	TRBV5-6	TRBJ2-7	NA	ASSLGSTAFYEQY
NA	12	TRBV10-3	TRBJ2-7	NA	AISDPGSFHEQY
NA	11	TRBV11-2	TRBJ1-1	NA	ASSLTRGTEAF
NA	12	TRBV19	TRBJ2-4	TRBD2	ASSILAGIDIQY
NA	14	TRBV2	TRBJ2-3	TRBD2	ASSEGGGRSTDTQY
NA	13	TRBV30	TRBJ1-3	NA	AWSGVEGSGNTIY
NA	17	TRBV5-1	TRBJ2-4	NA	ASSQGRGPSFEAKNIQY
NA	14	TRBV23-1	TRBJ1-5	TRBD1	ASSQDRAISNQPQH
NA	12	TRBV7-9	TRBJ2-7	NA	ASSQVGNSYEQY
NA	10	TRBV28	TRBJ2-7	TRBD2	ASKGGLYEQY
few	12	TRBV6-6	TRBJ1-2	TRBD1	ASSSQGAAAGYT
NA	10	TRBV29-1	TRBJ2-1	NA	SVRLGPNEQF
many	11	TRBV11-2	TRBJ1-1	TRBD1	ASSLAGQGEAF
NA	15	TRBV19	TRBJ2-3	TRBD2	ASSIGRTSGFTDTQY
NA	11	TRBV11-2	TRBJ1-1	NA	ASSQLSNTEAF
few	12	TRBV7-8	TRBJ1-1	NA	ASSARGRTTEAF
NA	12	TRBV2	TRBJ2-5	TRBD1	ASSLDRAQETQY
few	11	TRBV2	TRBJ1-1	NA	ASSGALNTEAF
NA	9	TRBV2	TRBJ2-7	NA	ASSYRRGGL
NA	12	TRBV2	TRBJ2-2	TRBD2	ASRGGGYTGELF
NA	16	TRBV2	TRBJ1-6	TRBD1	ASSADRENFFYNSPLH
NA	12	TRBV10-3	TRBJ1-2	TRBD1	AITEQGAFYGYT
NA	18	TRBV28	TRBJ2-1	NA	ASSFSTPKDYQKHRNEQF
NA	11	TRBV10-3	TRBJ1-4	NA	AIRGGTHEKLF
NA	16	TRBV11-2	TRBJ2-2	NA	ASSYPGTSWGNTGELF
NA	13	TRBV7-9	TRBJ1-6	TRBD1	ASSLEGASDSPLH
NA	11	TRBV29-1	TRBJ2-7	TRBD2	SVRLAGGYEQY
NA	14	TRBV7-2	TRBJ1-2	NA	ASAPLPGHLRGGYT
NA	14	TRBV18	TRBJ2-2	NA	ASSPVHTANTGELF
NA	12	TRBV19	TRBJ1-5	TRBD1	ASIETGMNQPQH
NA	10	TRBV10-1	TRBJ2-7	NA	ASSDGPYEQY
NA	11	TRBV7-2	TRBJ1-1	NA	ASSPGLITEAF
NA	10	TRBV15	TRBJ2-7	NA	ATSFDRYEQY
NA	12	TRBV18	TRBJ1-1	NA	ASSPNGGDTEAF
NA	13	TRBV21-1	TRBJ2-5	NA	ASRVGGTRFETQY
NA	12	TRBV28	TRBJ2-7	NA	ASSLAQLTYEQY
once	14	TRBV10-1	TRBJ2-3	TRBD2	ASSAGLAGQADTQY
few	12	TRBV14	TRBJ1-1	TRBD1	ASSRGQGRTEAF